The present T cell receptor beta chain was sequenced within a study of cytomegalovirus exposure and HLA in healthy donors (dated by TCRdb to the late 2010s). Notes on the research overall: A later analysis indicated that the roughly 130 validation repertoires were generated on the platform also employed for the 700 or so repertoires of the first cohort. The aim of the study was to test whether cataloging public T cell receptors could identify signatures of past pathogen exposure. A separate validation cohort of more than 100 different subjects was used in addition to the approximately 610-subject first cohort. High-throughput TCR immunosequencing, statistical association of individual TCRs with disease status, and machine learning were combined to predict cytomegalovirus infection status.

V and J are truncated by 4 bases and 7 bases respectively, leaving an intervening sequence of 5 bases. The germline V gene yields SNHLY for CDR1 and FYNNEI for CDR2. From its cysteine to its phenylalanine, the CDR3 spans 11 amino acids. CDR3 DNA is the only sequence kept; it has 33 bases, read in frame from the first base. Study-wide findings and limitations: The study listed around 160 TCR beta chains as associated with cytomegalovirus. A later analysis had no HLA typing for the validation cohort, so co-occurrence there was scored across all 110 or so repertoires. In both the original and validation cohorts, the classifier was reported to diagnose cytomegalovirus status with high specificity and sensitivity. Most TCR sequences were seen in very few donors, while some public TCRs were found in many individuals. According to the authors, the approach could potentially be generalized to other disease states and immunological phenotypes. A few of the identified cytomegalovirus-associated TCR beta chains were confirmed in vitro to be specific for cytomegalovirus antigens. A later analysis found that TCRs clustered in the first cohort also tended to co-occur in the roughly 120 validation repertoires, with approximately 95% of cluster scores above 0.

Libraries were constructed by the immunoSEQ multiplex PCR assay. Per the authors' processing: A statistical classification framework was built to diagnose cytomegalovirus status from the catalog of TCR beta chain sequences. TCRdb obtained this table from immuneACCESS and retained in-frame rearrangements with V and J assigned. These tables miss some clones; where compared with another copy, unresolved V genes account for less than half of the shortfall, and the remainder is unexplained. V and J calls and clone size are copied from that table; D and trimming were computed from the DNA. The sample records some 220,000 clones, 85% to 95% of which are singletons. The biggest ten clones account for approximately 0.99% of the sample. This clone has just one count. The antigen it recognizes is unknown. Base quality data are lacking; no much larger clone is found one base away. The donors were included in the validation cohort of over a hundred subjects, a group kept apart from the roughly 670-subject first cohort.

The sequence came from a woman younger than 30 in good health and CMV-seronegative. The specimen sequenced was PBMCs. The chain joins TRBV2 to TRBJ2-1; a confident D gene designation cannot be given. The CDR3 loop reads CASSVENEQFF. The DNA sequence follows: TGTGCCAGCAGTGTAGAAAATGAGCAGTTCTTC.